Presented here are 29 T cell receptor beta chains from one specimen sequenced in a study of T cell repertoires in cytomegalovirus infection. Antigens of these TCRs are unknown. TCRdb reprocessed the reads with MiXCR, giving one entry per CDR3 protein. The sample holds tens of thousands of distinct CDR3 sequences, approximately 22% seen once. Source material: PBMCs, sequenced either directly or after in vitro stimulation (not recorded which). These receptors came from a human donor in good health (CMV status not recorded). Some clones in this sample may be carry-over from other donors' samples.

The chain combines TRBV3-1 with TRBJ2-2; 14 bases fit TRBD2. Losses at the gene ends were 4 bases for V and 7 bases for J; bases not matched to a gene: 2. In germline, CDR1 is LGHDT, CDR2 YNNKEL (reference sequence). The CDR3 is 15 amino acids. The CDR3 spells CASSLGLAGGGELFF. DNA of the CDR3: TGTGCCAGCAGCCTCGGACTAGCGGGAGGCGGGGAGCTGTTTTTT. The variable domain in full, with the rest retrieved from reference TRBV3-1 and TRBJ2-2, is DTAVSQTPKYLVTQMGNDKSIKCEQNLGHDTMYWYKQDSKKFLKIMFSYNNKELIINETVPNRFSPKSPDKAHLNLHINSLELGDSAVYFCASSLGLAGGGELFFGEGSRLTVL.

This sequence joins TRBV27 and TRBJ1-5; weak D call: TRBD1 (5 bases). V was pared by 2 bases and J by 7 bases, with 9 bases between. CDR1 MNHEY and CDR2 SMNVEV come from the germline V gene (reference sequence). The CDR3 extends over 13 amino acids. CDR3 sequence: CASSLGARQPQHF. The DNA of the CDR3 is TGTGCCAGCAGTTTAGGGGCCCGGCAGCCCCAGCATTTT.

This clonotype appeared a few times. The genes are TRBV6-2 or TRBV6-3 and TRBJ2-2; 14 nucleotides align to TRBD2. The germline gives CDR1 MNHEY, CDR2 SVGEGT. V gave up 7 bases and J gave up 7 bases; unmatched junction bases: 11. CDR3 length: 17 residues. The CDR3 DNA is TGTGCCAGCACACCGACTAGCGGGAGGGCCGATGTCGGGGAGCTGTTTTTT. This encodes CASTPTSGRADVGELFF.

The rearrangement links TRBV19 to TRBJ2-2; TRBD1 might be the D (6 bases). Trimming took off 4 bases at V and 1 base at J, with 10 bases between the two ends. CDR1 is LNHDA and CDR2 is SQIVND in the germline V gene (reference sequence). The CDR3 covers 15 residues. The DNA for the CDR3 is TGTGCCAGTAGTACCTACAGGGAGAACACCGGGGAGCTGTTTTTT. It specifies CASSTYRENTGELFF. The full variable domain, completed using reference TRBV19 and TRBJ2-2, is DGGITQSPKYLFRKEGQNVTLSCEQNLNHDAMYWYRQDPGQGLRLIYYSQIVNDFQKGDIAEGYSVSREKKESFPLTVTSAQKNPTAFYLCASSTYRENTGELFFGEGSRLTVL.

This clonotype was seen at least ten times. The chain employs TRBV12-3 or TRBV12-4 and TRBJ2-1; 11 bases agree with TRBD2. The CDR3 contains 17 residues. V lost 3 bases and J lost 0; bases outside the gene matches: 4. The CDR3 bases are TGTGCCAGCAGTTTGGGGCTAGCGGGGGGCTCCTACAATGAGCAGTTCTTC. Its protein product is CASSLGLAGGSYNEQFF.

The chain joins TRBV6-1 to TRBJ1-1; no firm D call. CDR1 MNHNS and CDR2 SASEGT come from the germline V gene. This CDR3 is built from 14 residues. Trimming removed 5 bases at V and 7 bases at J, with 17 bases between. The CDR3 bases are TGTGCCAGCAGTCCTTATGCGGCAGCCGTTGAAGCTTTCTTT. Its translation is CASSPYAAAVEAFF.

A few counts support this clonotype. The chain links TRBV12-3 or TRBV12-4 to TRBJ2-1, with 7 bases aligning to TRBD2. The CDR3 sequence is 15 residues long. The V and J ends lost 6 bases and 3 bases, in that order; junction bases with no gene match: 8. CDR3 amino acids: CASRKTSAYYNEQFF. Written as DNA, the CDR3 is TGTGCCAGCAGAAAAACTAGCGCCTACTACAATGAGCAGTTCTTC.

The chain recombines TRBV5-1 with TRBJ2-1; D unresolved. CDR3 size: 15 residues. V was cut by 0 bases and J by 8 bases, with 15 bases left in between. Germline-derived CDR1 and CDR2 are SGHRS and YFSETQ. This CDR3 reads CASSLAGEMVYEQFF. For the CDR3, the DNA is TGCGCCAGCAGCTTGGCGGGCGAGATGGTATATGAGCAGTTCTTC. Using reference TRBV5-1 and TRBJ2-1 for the parts outside the CDR3, the full variable domain is KAGVTQTPRYLIKTRGQQVTLSCSPISGHRSVSWYQQTPGQGLQFLFEYFSETQRNKGNFPGRFSGRQFSNSRSEMNVSTLELGDSALYLCASSLAGEMVYEQFFGPGTRLTVL.

The genes are TRBV25-1 and TRBJ2-3, with TRBD2 identical over 9 bases. The junction had 7 bases not matched to a gene; V was cut back by 4 bases and J by 5 bases. This CDR3 is built from 15 residues. CDR1 is MGHDK and CDR2 is SYGVNS in the germline V gene. This CDR3 is CASSGSGSSRDTQYF. The CDR3 nucleotides read TGTGCCAGCAGTGGTAGCGGGAGTTCTCGAGATACGCAGTATTTT.

This clonotype was seen only a few times. V gene TRBV20-1 combines with J gene TRBJ2-3; possible D gene TRBD2, 5 bases. CDR1 and CDR2 from the germline V gene are DFQATT and SNEGSKA (reference sequence). The CDR3 loop spans 13 amino acids. Trimming removed 4 bases from V and 2 bases from J, with 10 bases in between. In DNA, the CDR3 is TGCAGTGCTAAGAAGCGGACCACAGATACGCAGTATTTT. Its protein product is CSAKKRTTDTQYF.

This clonotype was counted only a few times. V usage is TRBV6-6 and J usage is TRBJ2-1; 9 nucleotides match TRBD2. With V trimmed by 4 bases and J by 15 bases, 19 bases remained unmatched. This CDR3 region has 16 residues. CDR1 and CDR2 (germline): MNHNY, SVGAGI (reference sequence). CDR3: CASSSTNPWTSAGTFF. CDR3 sequence (DNA): TGTGCCAGCAGTTCGACGAATCCTTGGACTAGCGCGGGGACGTTCTTC.

At least ten counts were recorded for this clonotype. The chain uses TRBV7-2 and TRBJ1-6, with D hard to call. This CDR3 spans 16 amino acids. V lost 0 bases, J lost 3 bases, and 9 bases lay in between. Per germline, CDR1 SGHTA and CDR2 FQGNSA. CDR3 amino acids: CASSLAPVVYNSPLHF. In DNA form, the CDR3 reads TGTGCCAGCAGCTTAGCCCCAGTGGTCTATAATTCACCCCTCCACTTT. The full variable domain, in which reference TRBV7-2 and TRBJ1-6 provide the parts outside the CDR3, is GAGVSQSPSNKVTEKGKDVELRCDPISGHTALYWYRQSLGQGLEFLIYFQGNSAPDKSGLPSDRFSAERTGGSVSTLTIQRTQQEDSAVYLCASSLAPVVYNSPLHFGNGTRLTVT.

This clonotype was counted between two and nine times. Written as DNA, the CDR3 is TGTGCCATCAGTGGCCTGGGGGCGAGCTATGGCTACACCTTC. Its protein is CAISGLGASYGYTF. V usage is TRBV10-3 and J usage is TRBJ1-2; tentative D call: TRBD1 (6 bases). Germline CDR1 reads ENHRY; CDR2 reads SYGVKD. This CDR3 is 14 amino acids long. V lost 4 bases, J lost 4 bases, and 13 bases lay in between.

About this clonotype itself: One base away lies a much larger clone, so this may be a sequencing read error. In nucleotides, the CDR3 is TGCACCAGCAGCGGACAGGGTAACTATGGCTACACCTTC. It yields the protein CTSSGQGNYGYTF. The J gene is TRBJ1-2, the V gene TRBV4-1; the match to TRBD1 covers 8 bases. This CDR3 contains 13 residues. Germline V gene sequence: CDR1 MGHRA, CDR2 YSYEKL.

This chain links TRBV5-4 with TRBJ2-5, with D possibly being TRBD2 (6 bases). This CDR3 has 14 amino acids. Germline V gene sequence: CDR1 SGHNT, CDR2 YYREEE (reference sequence). V lost 0 bases to trimming and J lost 5 bases, with 11 bases between them. In DNA, the CDR3 is TGTGCCAGCAGCTTGGCCGGGGGAGTGGAGACCCAGTACTTC. Its protein is CASSLAGGVETQYF. Filled out from reference TRBV5-4 and TRBJ2-5, the complete variable domain reads ETGVTQSPTHLIKTRGQQVTLRCSSQSGHNTVSWYQQALGQGPQFIFQYYREEENGRGNFPPRFSGLQFPNYSSELNVNALELDDSALYLCASSLAGGVETQYFGPGTRLLVL.

The chain has TRBV5-1 and TRBJ2-1, with a possible D match to TRBD2 (6 bases). This CDR3 region has 16 residues. V shed 5 bases and J shed 2 bases, with 17 bases lying between them. Germline V gives CDR1 SGHRS, CDR2 YFSETQ. The CDR3 nucleotides are TGCGCCAGCAGAAGAACTAGCTCCCTTCCCTACAATGAGCAGTTCTTC. This translates into CASRRTSSLPYNEQFF.

The rearrangement joins TRBV29-1 to TRBJ2-3, with D hard to call. Trimming took 5 bases from V and 1 from J, leaving 10 bases between them. CDR3 size: 13 residues. The germline gives CDR1 SQVTM, CDR2 ANQGSEA. The CDR3 DNA follows: TGCAGCGTTTGGCCCCCTGGCACAGATACGCAGTATTTT. This sequence encodes CSVWPPGTDTQYF.

This clonotype was seen a handful of times. This chain uses TRBV12-3 or TRBV12-4 with TRBJ2-3; perhaps D is TRBD1 or TRBD2 (5 bases each). The CDR3 contains 15 residues. Trimming took 7 bases from V and 8 from J, leaving 22 bases between them. The CDR3 region is CASTRNLGGATTQYF. The CDR3 coding sequence is TGTGCCAGCACCCGAAATCTTGGGGGAGCGACTACGCAGTATTTT.

J is TRBJ2-6 and V is TRBV6-5; D is unclear. V gave up 2 bases and J gave up 2 bases, with 7 bases separating them. Per the germline V gene, CDR1 is MNHEY and CDR2 is SVGAGI. CDR3 size: 15 residues. Written as DNA, the CDR3 is TGTGCCAGCAGTTACACGCTAACTGGGGCCAACGTCCTGACTTTC. Amino acid sequence: CASSYTLTGANVLTF.

This clonotype was observed a handful of times. J is TRBJ1-2 and V is TRBV4-3; D remains ambiguous. CDR1 and CDR2 from the germline V gene are LGHNA and YSLEER. CDR3 size: 12 residues. Trimming stripped 8 bases from V and 3 bases from J, with 10 bases between. CDR3: CASRGWDYGYTF. The CDR3 nucleotides are TGCGCCAGCCGGGGATGGGACTATGGCTACACCTTC.

The chain recombines TRBV15 with TRBJ1-5; tentative D call: TRBD1 (5 bases). The CDR3 is 14 amino acids. The germline V gene encodes CDR1 LNHNV and CDR2 YYDKDF (reference sequence). Trimming took 5 bases from V and 7 from J, leaving 15 bases between them. DNA of the CDR3: TGTGCCACCAGCCTGGGGGGGGGGGGACAGCCCCAGCATTTT. Encoded protein: CATSLGGGGQPQHF.

The rearrangement links TRBV5-4 to TRBJ2-1; TRBD2 aligns across 8 bases. V lost 5 bases to trimming and J lost 4 bases; unmatched junction nucleotides: 8. This CDR3 comprises 15 residues. Germline CDR1 SGHNT, CDR2 YYREEE (reference sequence). Written as DNA, the CDR3 is TGTGCCAGCAGGGCCAGGACTAGCAGATACAATGAGCAGTTCTTC. It is translated as CASRARTSRYNEQFF.

The rearrangement uses TRBV12-3 or TRBV12-4 and TRBJ2-1; D is undetermined. V lost 3 bases, J lost 10 bases, and 7 bases lay in between. This CDR3 has 11 residues. The CDR3 region is CASSFYSEQFF. The DNA for the CDR3 is TGTGCCAGCAGTTTCTATAGCGAGCAGTTCTTC.

By proportion, this clonotype is large. This chain uses TRBV15 with TRBJ1-2, with unresolved D. The CDR3 runs 14 residues. Trimming pared 3 bases from V and 6 bases from J, leaving 14 bases between. CDR1 and CDR2 from the germline V gene are LNHNV and YYDKDF (reference sequence). CDR3 nucleotide sequence: TGTGCCACCAGCAGCGAGTCGTATTTCAATGGCTACACCTTC. It encodes CATSSESYFNGYTF.

V gene TRBV12-3 or TRBV12-4 combines with J gene TRBJ2-2; no clear D gene. The CDR3 covers 13 residues. V was clipped by 6 bases and J by 5 bases, with 10 bases between them. CDR3 in amino acids: CASSLDGTGELFF. The CDR3 nucleotides are TGTGCCAGCAGCCTGGACGGGACCGGGGAGCTGTTTTTT.

The chain has TRBV10-3 and TRBJ2-3; 7 bases are shared with TRBD2. The ends lost 2 bases at V and 5 bases at J; junction bases unmatched: 10. This CDR3 has 16 residues. CDR1 and CDR2 from the germline V gene are ENHRY and SYGVKD. The CDR3 DNA follows: TGTGCCATCAGTGAGGCCGGACTAGTCACGGGAGATACGCAGTATTTT. Protein product: CAISEAGLVTGDTQYF.

The DNA of the CDR3 is TGTGCCAGCTCCGTCACGAGTAACCAAGAGACCCAGTACTTC. Translation gives CASSVTSNQETQYF. This sequence joins TRBV2 and TRBJ2-5; no definite D call. CDR1 SNHLY and CDR2 FYNNEI come from the germline V gene. The V end lost 8 bases, the J end lost 0 bases, and 13 bases lay between the germline ends. The CDR3 length is 14 residues.

This clonotype was detected a few times. V usage is TRBV18 and J usage is TRBJ1-3, with 7 bases fitting TRBD1. The junction had 13 bases not matched to a gene; V was cut back by 3 bases and J by 8 bases. CDR1 KGHSH and CDR2 LQKENI come from the germline V gene. This CDR3 comprises 16 residues. DNA of the CDR3: TGTGCCAGCTCACCTCTTACAGGGGATACCACCGACACCATATATTTT. Translating it yields CASSPLTGDTTDTIYF.

In its sample, this clonotype was seen many times. This chain connects TRBV7-9 to TRBJ2-5; D gene uncertain. Trimming pared 5 bases from V and 5 bases from J, leaving 12 bases between. Germline values: CDR1 SEHNR, CDR2 FQNEAQ (reference sequence). CDR3 length equals 13 residues. CDR3 residues: CASSTGGMETQYF. CDR3 in DNA: TGTGCCAGCAGCACCGGCGGTATGGAGACCCAGTACTTC.